These 14 T cell receptor beta chains share one sample of origin, sequenced in a study of beta chain features in type 1 diabetes. Expressed TCRB transcripts were sequenced because the entire RNA isolate underwent reverse transcription. The data were produced by immunoSEQ multiplex PCR, yet TCRdb's version contains in-frame clones alone and is incomplete. This table holds 300,000 to 350,000 clones, roughly 8% found once. The material sequenced was central memory CD4+ T cells from blood. The receptor source for this set is a young woman in good health.

A few counts support this clone. The chain employs TRBV15 and TRBJ2-2; 11 bases map to TRBD1. The CDR3 runs to 16 residues. The germline V gene has CDR1 LNHNV and CDR2 YYDKDF (reference sequence). After removal of 1 base from V and 4 bases from J, the junction contained 2 bases not matched to a gene. The CDR3 DNA sequence: TGTGCCACCAGCAGAGCCGGGACAGGGGGCACCGGGGAGCTGTTTTTT. It specifies CATSRAGTGGTGELFF.

In this sample, this clone turned up many times. The chain couples TRBV19 to TRBJ1-2, with unresolved D. CDR1 is LNHDA, CDR2 SQIVND, per germline (reference sequence). V lost 7 bases and J lost 3, with 12 bases in between. This CDR3 region has 13 residues. The CDR3 nucleotides are TGTGCCAGTAAGGTATCCGCAGACTATGGCTACACCTTC. Its translation: CASKVSADYGYTF.

This clone showed up just a few times. This chain joins TRBV4-2 and TRBJ2-1; D is perhaps TRBD1 or TRBD2 (5 bases each). CDR1 LGHNA and CDR2 YNFKEQ come from the germline V gene. The CDR3 totals 15 residues. Trimming stripped 4 bases from V and 0 bases from J, with 10 bases between. Here the CDR3 reads CASSRDPSSYNEQFF. The CDR3 nucleotides read TGTGCCAGCAGCCGGGACCCGAGCTCCTACAATGAGCAGTTCTTC.

This clone showed up just a few times. This chain joins TRBV6-1 and TRBJ2-3; 10 bases match TRBD2. CDR1 MNHNS and CDR2 SASEGT come from the germline V gene. Trimming took 4 bases from V and 4 from J; bases not matched to a gene: 8. This CDR3 is 16 amino acids long. Written as DNA, the CDR3 is TGTGCCAGCAGTGGAACGGGACTAGCGTGGGCAGATACGCAGTATTTT. Protein sequence: CASSGTGLAWADTQYF.

This clone was detected a few times. The rearrangement uses TRBV7-8 and TRBJ2-5; 14 bases agree with TRBD2. V lost 3 bases and J lost 5; bases outside the gene matches: 8. The CDR3 runs to 17 residues. Per the germline V gene, CDR1 is SGHVS and CDR2 is FQNEAQ. The CDR3 DNA reads TGTGCCAGCAGCTTGTCATTCGGACTAGCGGGAGGCGAGACCCAGTACTTC. It codes for CASSLSFGLAGGETQYF.

This clone was detected only a few times. The chain carries TRBV4-2 and TRBJ2-3; a weak D match, TRBD2 (6 bases). Looked up from germline, CDR1 is LGHNA and CDR2 is YNFKEQ. Trimming stripped 0 bases from V and 5 bases from J, with 9 bases between. The CDR3 sequence is 14 residues long. This chain's CDR3 is CASSQEQAGDTQYF. The CDR3 bases are TGTGCCAGCAGCCAAGAGCAAGCGGGAGATACGCAGTATTTT.

This clone has only a few counts. The rearrangement uses TRBV7-9 and TRBJ2-4; D gene ambiguous. Germline CDR1 SEHNR, CDR2 FQNEAQ (reference sequence). The V and J ends lost 1 base and 0 bases respectively, with 4 bases between them. The CDR3 sequence is 14 residues long. This CDR3 reads CASSLDTAKNIQYF. The CDR3 DNA is TGTGCCAGCAGCTTAGACACAGCCAAAAACATTCAGTACTTC.

Note on this clone: One end of the junction is discordant with germline, which a read error may explain. The chain recombines TRBV10-2 with TRBJ2-5, with TRBD2 matching 7 bases. The CDR3 has 12 amino acids. Per germline, CDR1 WSHSY and CDR2 SAAADI. CDR3 sequence: CASSENKGLVNF. The CDR3 DNA is TGCGCCAGCAGTGAGAATAAAGGACTAGTGAACTTC.

This clone turned up a few times. The rearrangement links TRBV7-2 to TRBJ2-3; D remains unclear. CDR1 and CDR2 (germline): SGHTA, FQGNSA. The length of the CDR3 is 15 residues. The V end was cut by 3 bases, the J end by 0 bases, with 10 bases between. CDR3 DNA: TGTGCCAGCAGCTTGATCCTTCCTAGCACAGATACGCAGTATTTT. Its translation is CASSLILPSTDTQYF.

This clone has ten or more counts. The V and J genes are TRBV5-1 and TRBJ2-5, with 7 bases that match TRBD1. This CDR3 contains 17 residues. With 3 bases clipped from V and 2 bases from J, the junction kept 13 bases outside the gene matches. In germline, CDR1 is SGHRS, CDR2 YFSETQ. The CDR3 DNA is TGCGCCAGCAGCTCAGTGACCGGACAGGAGCTACAAGAGACCCAGTACTTC. Protein: CASSSVTGQELQETQYF.

A few counts support this clone. Germline is not matched at one junction end, which may reflect a read error. The J gene is TRBJ2-7, the V gene TRBV7-9; no reliable D call. The CDR3 covers 8 residues. From germline, CDR1 is SEHNR and CDR2 FQNEAQ (reference sequence). CDR3 bases: TGTGCCAGCAGCTTAGTGTTGTTC. Its protein product is CASSLVLF. The full variable domain, rest sourced from reference TRBV7-9 and TRBJ2-7, is DTGVSQNPRHKITKRGQNVTFRCDPISEHNRLYWYRQTLGQGPEFLTYFQNEAQLEKSRLLSDRFSAERPKGSFSTLEIQRTEQGDSAMYLCASSLVLFGPGTRLTVT.

This clone was seen only a few times. The V gene is TRBV4-2, the J gene TRBJ2-5, with D hard to call. This CDR3 spans 13 amino acids. V dropped 0 bases and J dropped 5 bases, with 7 bases sitting between them. CDR1 LGHNA and CDR2 YNFKEQ come from the germline V gene. The CDR3, as DNA: TGTGCCAGCAGCCAAGATTCGACGGAGACCCAGTACTTC. It codes for CASSQDSTETQYF.

The chain has TRBV5-1 and TRBJ2-3; D is undetermined. This CDR3 region has 15 residues. Trimming removed 5 bases from V and 2 bases from J, with 15 bases in between. Looked up from germline, CDR1 is SGHRS and CDR2 is YFSETQ. The CDR3, as DNA: TGCGCCAGCAGTGCGCAGCCGCATACCACAGATACGCAGTATTTT. Its protein is CASSAQPHTTDTQYF.

This clone was seen many times. V is TRBV7-9 and J is TRBJ2-4; D is tentatively TRBD1 or TRBD2 (6 bases each). Germline-derived CDR1 and CDR2 are SEHNR and FQNEAQ (reference sequence). V gave up 3 bases and J gave up 5 bases, with 8 bases separating them. The CDR3 extends over 13 amino acids. As DNA, the CDR3 is TGTGCCAGCAGCTTGGGGGGCGAAAACATTCAGTACTTC. It is translated as CASSLGGENIQYF.